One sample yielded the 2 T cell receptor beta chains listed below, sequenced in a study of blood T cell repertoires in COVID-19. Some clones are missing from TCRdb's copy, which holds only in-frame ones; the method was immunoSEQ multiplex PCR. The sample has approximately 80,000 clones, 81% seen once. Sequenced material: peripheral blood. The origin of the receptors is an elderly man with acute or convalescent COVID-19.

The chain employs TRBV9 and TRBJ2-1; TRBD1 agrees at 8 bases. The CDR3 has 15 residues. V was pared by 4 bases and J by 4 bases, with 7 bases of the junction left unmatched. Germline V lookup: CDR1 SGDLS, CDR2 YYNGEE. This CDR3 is CASSPRTGRYNEQFF. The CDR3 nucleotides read TGTGCCAGCAGCCCACGGACAGGGAGGTACAATGAGCAGTTCTTC.

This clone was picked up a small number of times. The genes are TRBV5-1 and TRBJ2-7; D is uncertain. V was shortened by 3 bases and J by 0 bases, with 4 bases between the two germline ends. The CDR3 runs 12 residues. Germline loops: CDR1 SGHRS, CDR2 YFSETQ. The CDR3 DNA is TGCGCCAGCAGCTCCTTCTCCTACGAGCAGTACTTC. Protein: CASSSFSYEQYF.